These T cell receptor beta chains were read from a single sample in a study of primary melanoma T cells and metastatic recurrence. The data were produced by immunoSEQ multiplex PCR, yet TCRdb's version contains in-frame clones alone and is incomplete. The repertoire table contains 15 to 20 clones. Sequencing was carried out using melanoma tumor tissue. The receptors derive from a human donor with melanoma. The CDR3 runs from the conserved cysteine through the conserved F or W. A D gene is named only where the DNA matches it firmly. Clone sizes are given selectively: once, few, many, or a class where the clone is expanded.

length: 14; size: once; J: TRBJ2-1; V: TRBV11-3; D: .; CDR3: CASSQIVPAYEQFF; DNA: TGTGCCAGCAGCCAAATCGTGCCAGCCTATGAGCAGTTCTTC
length: 15; size: once; J: TRBJ2-1; V: TRBV11-3; D: TRBD2; CDR3: CASSQGTREGNEQFF; DNA: TGTGCCAGCAGCCAGGGGACTAGGGAAGGGAATGAGCAGTTCTTC
length: 13; size: .; J: TRBJ2-7; V: TRBV18; D: .; CDR3: CASSATGAYEQYF; DNA: TGTGCCAGCTCAGCGACAGGAGCCTACGAGCAGTACTTC
length: 14; size: .; J: TRBJ2-1; V: TRBV25-1; D: TRBD2; CDR3: CASSGGTSWNEQFF; DNA: TGTGCCAGCAGTGGGGGGACTAGCTGGAATGAGCAGTTCTTC
length: 14; size: .; J: TRBJ2-2; V: TRBV6-8; D: .; CDR3: CASSRTVMTGELFF; DNA: TGTGCCAGCAGTAGGACGGTGATGACCGGGGAGCTGTTTTTT